The T cell receptor (beta chain) described here comes from a study of beta chain features in type 1 diabetes. As every portion of the isolated RNA was reverse transcribed, the sequencing read expressed TCRB transcripts. Assay used: immunoSEQ multiplex PCR; TCRdb lists only in-frame clones, some missing. The table shows a few hundred thousand clones, with roughly an eighth occurring only once. This clone came up a few times. The antigen remains unidentified. Study observations and caveats: Shorter TCRB CDR3s, moderately but significantly so, were found in Type 1 diabetes patients in all four CD4+ subsets.

The receptor was derived from a woman between 18 and 30 years old with type 1 diabetes. Material: naive CD4+ T cells from blood.

The CDR3 DNA is TGTGCCAGCAGCTCCCAGCGGGAGCCCATCCAGGATGAGCAGTTCTTC. Translation gives CASSSQREPIQDEQFF. V is TRBV7-9 and J is TRBJ2-1; 8 bases agree with TRBD2. The V and J ends lost 4 bases and 8 bases, in that order; junction bases with no gene match: 13. CDR1 and CDR2 from the germline V gene are SEHNR and FQNEAQ (reference sequence). There are 16 residues in the CDR3.